This T cell receptor (beta chain) comes out of a study of T cells expressing NK-cell markers. General study points: Expanded NKG2C+ T cell clones had unclear HCMV specificity. Similarly, these clonotypes led the CD3+CD56-NKG2C+ fraction as well in a handful of donors.

The CDR3 sequence is 17 residues long. The germline V gene encodes CDR1 DFQATT and CDR2 SNEGSKA (reference sequence). Turning to this clonotype: Its target is unknown.

TCRdb reanalyzed the 5' RACE reads, giving one entry per CDR3 protein sequence and no DNA. Seen in this sample are some 300,000 distinct CDR3 sequences; the ten most common clones hold approximately 0.39%. This TCR came from a man between 18 and 35 years old in good health. Sequencing used blood T cells: a sorted CD56 or NKG2C T cell subset, CD4+ or CD8+ T cells, or bulk PBMC T cells (not recorded which). The J gene is TRBJ2-7, the V gene TRBV20-1; without DNA, the TCRdb call of TRBD2 cannot be checked. The CDR3 is CSASPTYGGGHSYEQYF.